Listed here are 6 T cell receptor beta chains from one sample, sequenced in a study of blood T cell repertoires in COVID-19. The data were produced by immunoSEQ multiplex PCR, yet TCRdb's version contains in-frame clones alone and is incomplete. This sample has 350,000 or so clones, with around 87% found just once. The sequenced material came from peripheral blood. These receptor sequences come from a woman in her 30s with COVID-19, enrolled during active disease.

This clone was detected a few times. J is TRBJ2-7 and V is TRBV11-3, with TRBD1 identical over 9 bases. Germline CDR1 is SGHNT and CDR2 is YENEEA. CDR3 length equals 15 residues. Germline trimming cut 4 bases from V and 1 base from J; bases unmatched to any gene: 5. The CDR3 region is CASSSGQGKSYEQYF. CDR3 in DNA: TGTGCCAGCAGCTCCGGACAGGGGAAGTCCTACGAGCAGTACTTC.

The J gene is TRBJ2-2, the V gene TRBV28; 8 nucleotides match TRBD1. Trimming removed 6 bases from V and 0 bases from J; junction bases left unmatched: 12. The germline V gene encodes CDR1 MDHEN and CDR2 SYDVKM. The CDR3 extends over 18 amino acids. The CDR3 is CASSPGQGPFANTGELFF. The CDR3 DNA sequence: TGTGCCAGCAGCCCAGGACAGGGTCCGTTCGCGAACACCGGGGAGCTGTTTTTT.

The gene calls are TRBV19 and TRBJ2-1; 7 positions agree with TRBD2. Germline trimming cut 7 bases from V and 2 bases from J; bases unmatched to any gene: 8. Germline CDR1 is LNHDA and CDR2 is SQIVND (reference sequence). The CDR3 consists of 15 residues. DNA for the CDR3: TGTGCCAGTACCCTAGGACTAGGGCCCTACAATGAGCAGTTCTTC. It is translated as CASTLGLGPYNEQFF.

This clone occurred a few times. This chain links TRBV5-5 with TRBJ1-5; D is possibly TRBD1 (5 bases). This CDR3 is 13 amino acids long. Trimming cost V 1 base and J 14 bases, with 16 bases left between them. Germline assignment: CDR1 SGHKS and CDR2 YYEKEE (reference sequence). In DNA, the CDR3 is TGTGCCAGCAGCTTGATCCCAGGGCGTCCCAAGCATTTT. Translation: CASSLIPGRPKHF.

The rearrangement uses TRBV10-3 and TRBJ2-7, with 8 bases matching TRBD1. Germline trimming cut 6 bases from V and 0 bases from J; bases unmatched to any gene: 4. Germline V lookup: CDR1 ENHRY, CDR2 SYGVKD. The CDR3 is 14 amino acids. DNA for the CDR3: TGTGCCATCAGCAACGGACAGGGCTCCTACGAGCAGTACTTC. The encoded protein is CAISNGQGSYEQYF.

This clone was seen once. The V and J genes are TRBV5-1 and TRBJ2-6; possible D gene TRBD1, 7 bases. The germline V and J ends were trimmed by 4 bases and 4 bases, with 15 bases remaining between them. From germline, CDR1 is SGHRS and CDR2 YFSETQ. This CDR3 comprises 16 residues. CDR3 sequence reads: CASSQTRGAGANVLTF. DNA of the CDR3: TGCGCCAGCAGCCAGACCAGGGGGGCCGGGGCCAACGTCCTGACTTTC.